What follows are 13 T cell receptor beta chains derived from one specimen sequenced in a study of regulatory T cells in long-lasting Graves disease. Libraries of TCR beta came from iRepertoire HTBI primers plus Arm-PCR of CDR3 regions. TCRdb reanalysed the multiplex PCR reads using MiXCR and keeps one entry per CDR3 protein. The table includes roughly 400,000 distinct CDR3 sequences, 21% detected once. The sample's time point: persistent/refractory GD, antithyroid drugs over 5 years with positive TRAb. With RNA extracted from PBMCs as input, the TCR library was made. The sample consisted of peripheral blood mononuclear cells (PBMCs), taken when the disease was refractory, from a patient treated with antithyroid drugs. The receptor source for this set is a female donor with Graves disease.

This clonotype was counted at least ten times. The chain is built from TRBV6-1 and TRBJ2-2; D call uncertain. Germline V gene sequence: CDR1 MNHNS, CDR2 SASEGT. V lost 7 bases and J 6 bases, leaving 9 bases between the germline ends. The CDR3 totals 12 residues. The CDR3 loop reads CASTMESGELFF. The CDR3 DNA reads TGTGCCAGCACCATGGAGTCCGGGGAGCTGTTTTTT.

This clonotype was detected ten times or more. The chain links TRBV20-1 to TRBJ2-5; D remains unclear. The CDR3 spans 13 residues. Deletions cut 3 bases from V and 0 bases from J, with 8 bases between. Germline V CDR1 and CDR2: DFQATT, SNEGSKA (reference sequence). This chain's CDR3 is CSASRTDQETQYF. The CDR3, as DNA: TGCAGTGCTAGTCGAACAGACCAAGAGACCCAGTACTTC.

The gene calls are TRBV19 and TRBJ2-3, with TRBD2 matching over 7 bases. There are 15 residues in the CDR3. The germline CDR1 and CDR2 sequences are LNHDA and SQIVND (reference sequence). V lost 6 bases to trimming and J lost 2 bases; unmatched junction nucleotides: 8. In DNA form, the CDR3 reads TGTGCCAGTAGGTCCCGGGAGGCCCACACAGATACGCAGTATTTT. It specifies CASRSREAHTDTQYF.

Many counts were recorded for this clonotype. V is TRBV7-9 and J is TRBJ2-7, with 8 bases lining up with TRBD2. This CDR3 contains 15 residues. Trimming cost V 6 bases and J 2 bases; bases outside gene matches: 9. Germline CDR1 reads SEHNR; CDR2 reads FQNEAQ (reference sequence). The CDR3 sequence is CASSPVTSGTYEQYF. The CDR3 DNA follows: TGTGCCAGCAGTCCAGTCACTAGCGGCACCTACGAGCAGTACTTC.

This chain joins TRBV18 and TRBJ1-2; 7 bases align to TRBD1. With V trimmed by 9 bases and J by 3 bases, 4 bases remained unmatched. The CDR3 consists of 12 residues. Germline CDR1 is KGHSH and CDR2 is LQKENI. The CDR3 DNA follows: TGTGCCAGTACCACAGGGGACTATGGCTACACCTTC. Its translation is CASTTGDYGYTF.

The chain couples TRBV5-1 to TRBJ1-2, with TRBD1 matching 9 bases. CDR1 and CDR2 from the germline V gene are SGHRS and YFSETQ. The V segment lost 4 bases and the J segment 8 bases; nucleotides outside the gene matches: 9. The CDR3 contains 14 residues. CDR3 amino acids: CASSPGQGIEGYTF. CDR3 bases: TGCGCCAGCAGCCCCGGACAGGGGATCGAAGGCTACACCTTC.

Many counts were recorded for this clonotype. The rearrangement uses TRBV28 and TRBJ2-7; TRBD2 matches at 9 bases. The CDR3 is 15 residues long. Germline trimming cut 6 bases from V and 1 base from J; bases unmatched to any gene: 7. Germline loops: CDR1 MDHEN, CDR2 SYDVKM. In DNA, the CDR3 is TGTGCCAGCAGCCCAAGCGGGAGGTTATCCTACGAGCAGTACTTC. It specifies CASSPSGRLSYEQYF. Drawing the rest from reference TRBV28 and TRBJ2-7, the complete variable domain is DVKVTQSSRYLVKRTGEKVFLECVQDMDHENMFWYRQDPGLGLRLIYFSYDVKMKEKGDIPEGYSVSREKKERFSLILESASTNQTSMYLCASSPSGRLSYEQYFGPGTRLTVT.

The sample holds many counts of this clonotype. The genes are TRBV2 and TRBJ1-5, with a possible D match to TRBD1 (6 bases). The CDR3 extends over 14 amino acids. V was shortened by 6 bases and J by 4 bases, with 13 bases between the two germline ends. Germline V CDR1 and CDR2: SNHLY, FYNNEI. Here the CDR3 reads CASSLTGLNQPQHF. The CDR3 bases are TGTGCCAGCAGCTTGACAGGTTTAAATCAGCCCCAGCATTTT.

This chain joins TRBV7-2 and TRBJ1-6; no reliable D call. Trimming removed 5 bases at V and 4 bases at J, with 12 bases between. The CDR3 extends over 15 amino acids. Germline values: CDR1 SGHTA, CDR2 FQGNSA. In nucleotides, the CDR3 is TGTGCCAGCAGCCCCCCCCCTGCTTATAATTCACCCCTCCACTTT. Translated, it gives CASSPPPAYNSPLHF. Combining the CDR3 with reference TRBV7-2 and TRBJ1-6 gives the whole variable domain GAGVSQSPSNKVTEKGKDVELRCDPISGHTALYWYRQSLGQGLEFLIYFQGNSAPDKSGLPSDRFSAERTGGSVSTLTIQRTQQEDSAVYLCASSPPPAYNSPLHFGNGTRLTVT.

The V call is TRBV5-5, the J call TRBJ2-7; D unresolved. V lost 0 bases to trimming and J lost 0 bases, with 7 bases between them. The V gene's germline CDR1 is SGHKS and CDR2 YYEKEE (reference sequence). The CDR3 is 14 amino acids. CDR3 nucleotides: TGTGCCAGCAGCTTGGGTGTGGACTCCTACGAGCAGTACTTC. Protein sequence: CASSLGVDSYEQYF.

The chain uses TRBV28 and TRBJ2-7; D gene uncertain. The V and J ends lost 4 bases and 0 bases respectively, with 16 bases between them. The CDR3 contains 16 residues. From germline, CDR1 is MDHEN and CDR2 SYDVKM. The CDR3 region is CASSSFASSTSYEQYF. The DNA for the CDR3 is TGTGCCAGCAGTTCCTTCGCGAGTTCTACCTCCTACGAGCAGTACTTC.

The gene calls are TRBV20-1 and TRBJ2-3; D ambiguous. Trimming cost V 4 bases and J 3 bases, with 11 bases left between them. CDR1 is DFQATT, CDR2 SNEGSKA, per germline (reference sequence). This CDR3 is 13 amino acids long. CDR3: CSAIGPETDTQYF. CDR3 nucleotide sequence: TGCAGTGCTATAGGGCCGGAGACAGATACGCAGTATTTT.

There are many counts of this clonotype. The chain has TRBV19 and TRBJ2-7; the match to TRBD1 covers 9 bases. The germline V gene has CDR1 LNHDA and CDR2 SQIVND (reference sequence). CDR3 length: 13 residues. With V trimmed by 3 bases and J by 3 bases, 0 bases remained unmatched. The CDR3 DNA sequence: TGTGCCAGTAGTATGGGACAGGGCTACGAGCAGTACTTC. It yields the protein CASSMGQGYEQYF.